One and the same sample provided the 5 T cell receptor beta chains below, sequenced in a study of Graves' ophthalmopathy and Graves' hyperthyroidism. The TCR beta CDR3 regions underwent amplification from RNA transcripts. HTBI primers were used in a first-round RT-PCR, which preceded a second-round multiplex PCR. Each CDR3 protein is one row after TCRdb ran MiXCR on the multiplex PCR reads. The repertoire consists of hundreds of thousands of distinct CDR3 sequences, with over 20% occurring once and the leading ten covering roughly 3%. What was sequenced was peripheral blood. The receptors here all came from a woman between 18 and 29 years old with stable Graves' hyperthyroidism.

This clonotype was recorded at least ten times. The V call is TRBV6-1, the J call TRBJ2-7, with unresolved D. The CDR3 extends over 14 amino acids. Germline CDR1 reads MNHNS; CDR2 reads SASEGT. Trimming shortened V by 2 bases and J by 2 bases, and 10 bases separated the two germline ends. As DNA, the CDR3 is TGTGCCAGCAGTGAACTGTGGCAGACCTACGAGCAGTACTTC. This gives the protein CASSELWQTYEQYF.

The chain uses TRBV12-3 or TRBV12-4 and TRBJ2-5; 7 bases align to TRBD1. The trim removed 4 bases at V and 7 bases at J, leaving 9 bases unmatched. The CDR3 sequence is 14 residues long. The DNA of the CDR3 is TGTGCCAGCAGTTCCACCGACAGGGTTGGGACCCAGTACTTC. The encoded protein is CASSSTDRVGTQYF.

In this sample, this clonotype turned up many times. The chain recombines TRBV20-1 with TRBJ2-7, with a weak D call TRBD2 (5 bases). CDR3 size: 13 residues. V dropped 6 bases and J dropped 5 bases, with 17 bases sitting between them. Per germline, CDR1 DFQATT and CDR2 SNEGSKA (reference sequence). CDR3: CSAGWRVYDEQYF. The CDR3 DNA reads TGCAGTGCAGGGTGGCGGGTGTATGACGAGCAGTACTTC.

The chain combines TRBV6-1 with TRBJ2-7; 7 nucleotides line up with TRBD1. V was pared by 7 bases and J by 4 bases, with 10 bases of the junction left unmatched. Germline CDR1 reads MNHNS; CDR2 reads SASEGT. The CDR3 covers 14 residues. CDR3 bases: TGTGCCAGCAAGGCGAGACAGGGCCAGTACGAGCAGTACTTC. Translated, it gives CASKARQGQYEQYF.

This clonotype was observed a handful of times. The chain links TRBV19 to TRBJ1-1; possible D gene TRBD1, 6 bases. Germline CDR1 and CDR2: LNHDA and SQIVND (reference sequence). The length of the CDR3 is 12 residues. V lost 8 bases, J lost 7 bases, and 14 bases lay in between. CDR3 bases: TGTGCCAGTTCCGCGGGGGCCGATGAAGCTTTCTTT. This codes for CASSAGADEAFF.